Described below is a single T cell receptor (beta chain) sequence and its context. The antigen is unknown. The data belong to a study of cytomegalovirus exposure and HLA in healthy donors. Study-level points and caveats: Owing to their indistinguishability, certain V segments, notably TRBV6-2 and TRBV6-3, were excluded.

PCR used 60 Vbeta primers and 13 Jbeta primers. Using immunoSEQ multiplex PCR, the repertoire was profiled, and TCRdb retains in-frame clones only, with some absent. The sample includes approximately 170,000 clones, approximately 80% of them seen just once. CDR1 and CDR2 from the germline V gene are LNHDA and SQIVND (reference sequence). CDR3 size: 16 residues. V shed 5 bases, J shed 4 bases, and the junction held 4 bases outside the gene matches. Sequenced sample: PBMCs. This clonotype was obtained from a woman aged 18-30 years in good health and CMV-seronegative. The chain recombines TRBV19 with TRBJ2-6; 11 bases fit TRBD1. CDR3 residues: CASSGDRGTGANVLTF. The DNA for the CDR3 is TGTGCCAGTAGTGGGGACAGGGGGACGGGGGCCAACGTCCTGACTTTC.